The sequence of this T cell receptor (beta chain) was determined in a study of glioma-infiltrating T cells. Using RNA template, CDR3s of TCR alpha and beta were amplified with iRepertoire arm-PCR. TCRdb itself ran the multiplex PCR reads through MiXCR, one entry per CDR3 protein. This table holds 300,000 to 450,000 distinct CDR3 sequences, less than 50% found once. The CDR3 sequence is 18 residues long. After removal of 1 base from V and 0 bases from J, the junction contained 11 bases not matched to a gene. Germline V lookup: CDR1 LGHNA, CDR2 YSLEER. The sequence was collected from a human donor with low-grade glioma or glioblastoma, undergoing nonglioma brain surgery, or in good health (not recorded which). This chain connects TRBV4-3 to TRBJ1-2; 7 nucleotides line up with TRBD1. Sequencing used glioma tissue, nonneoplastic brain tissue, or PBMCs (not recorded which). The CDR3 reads CASSQGGGGTVANYGYTF. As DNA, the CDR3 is TGCGCCAGCAGCCAAGGGGGGGGGGGGACAGTAGCTAACTATGGCTACACCTTC.